This TCR beta chain was sequenced during a study of tumour-infiltrating T cells in Burkitt lymphoma. Study overall: The Burkitt lymphoma cohort spanned all epidemiological subtypes. Productive clonality predicted overall and progression-free survival. Broader study findings: Many Burkitt lymphoma patients shared several public clonotypes.

Only a few counts were recorded for this clone. As yet, its antigen is unknown. The CDR3 has 14 residues. Germline CDR1 and CDR2: SGHNT and YYREEE (reference sequence). V lost 0 bases to trimming and J lost 4 bases, with 10 bases between them. Clones were read by immunoSEQ multiplex PCR, and TCRdb kept only the in-frame ones, dropping some. The profile shows tens of thousands of clones, less than 35% of them singletons. The sample comprised tumor tissue. The V and J genes are TRBV5-4 and TRBJ1-2; the D is unclear. This sequence originates from a human donor with Burkitt lymphoma. CDR3 amino acids: CASSLVGGAYGYTF. In DNA, the CDR3 is TGTGCCAGCAGCTTGGTGGGCGGCGCCTATGGCTACACCTTC.